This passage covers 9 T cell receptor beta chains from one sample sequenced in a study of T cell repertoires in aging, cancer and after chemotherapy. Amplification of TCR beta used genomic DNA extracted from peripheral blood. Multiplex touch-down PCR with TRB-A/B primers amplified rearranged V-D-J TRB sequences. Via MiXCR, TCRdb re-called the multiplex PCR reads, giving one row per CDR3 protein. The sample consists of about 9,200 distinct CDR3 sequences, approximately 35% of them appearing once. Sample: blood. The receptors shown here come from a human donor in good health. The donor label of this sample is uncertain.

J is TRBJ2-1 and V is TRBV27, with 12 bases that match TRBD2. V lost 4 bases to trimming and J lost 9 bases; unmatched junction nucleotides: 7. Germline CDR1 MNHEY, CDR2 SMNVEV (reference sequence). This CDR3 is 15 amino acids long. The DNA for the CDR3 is TGTGCCAGCAGTTCGCAGACTAGCGGGGGTATTGAGCAGTTCTTC. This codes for CASSSQTSGGIEQFF.

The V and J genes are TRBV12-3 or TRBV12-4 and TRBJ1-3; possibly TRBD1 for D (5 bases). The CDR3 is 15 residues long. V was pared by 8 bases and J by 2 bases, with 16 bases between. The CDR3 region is CASSTTRGAGNTIYF. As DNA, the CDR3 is TGTGCCAGCTCAACTACTCGGGGGGCTGGAAACACCATATATTTT.

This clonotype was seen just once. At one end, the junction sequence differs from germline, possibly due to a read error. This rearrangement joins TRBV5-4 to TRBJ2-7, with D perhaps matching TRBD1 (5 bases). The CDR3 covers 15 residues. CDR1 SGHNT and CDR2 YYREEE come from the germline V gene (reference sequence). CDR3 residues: CASSLAGSRVYEQYF. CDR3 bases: TGCGCCAGCAGCTTGGCAGGGTCCCGGGTCTACGAGCAGTACTTC.

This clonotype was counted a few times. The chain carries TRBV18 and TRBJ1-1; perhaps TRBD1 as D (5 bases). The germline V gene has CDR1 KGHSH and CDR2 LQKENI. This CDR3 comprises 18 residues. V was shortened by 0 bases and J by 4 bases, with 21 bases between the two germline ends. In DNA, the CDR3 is TGTGCCAGCTCACCACCTAATTGGACACCACAACACCCCACTGAAGCTTTCTTT. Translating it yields CASSPPNWTPQHPTEAFF.

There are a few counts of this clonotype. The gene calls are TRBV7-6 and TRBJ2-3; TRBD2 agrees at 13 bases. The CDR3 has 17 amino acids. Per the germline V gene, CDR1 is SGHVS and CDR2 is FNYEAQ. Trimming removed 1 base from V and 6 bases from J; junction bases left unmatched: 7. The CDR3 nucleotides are TGTGCCAGCAGCTTAGGACTAGCGGGGGGCTTATCGGATACGCAGTATTTT. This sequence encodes CASSLGLAGGLSDTQYF.

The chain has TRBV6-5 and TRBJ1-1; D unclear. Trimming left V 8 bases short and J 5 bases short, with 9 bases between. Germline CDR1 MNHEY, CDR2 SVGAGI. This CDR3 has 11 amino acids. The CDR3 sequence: CASAFGTEAFF. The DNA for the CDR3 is TGTGCCAGCGCCTTCGGAACTGAAGCTTTCTTT.

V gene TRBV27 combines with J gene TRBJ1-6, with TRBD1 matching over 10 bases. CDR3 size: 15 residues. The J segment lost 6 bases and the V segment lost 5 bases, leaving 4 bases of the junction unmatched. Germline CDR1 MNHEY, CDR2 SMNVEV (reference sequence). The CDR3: CASSIRTGGNSPLHF. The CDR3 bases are TGTGCCAGCAGTATCCGGACAGGGGGTAATTCACCCCTCCACTTT.

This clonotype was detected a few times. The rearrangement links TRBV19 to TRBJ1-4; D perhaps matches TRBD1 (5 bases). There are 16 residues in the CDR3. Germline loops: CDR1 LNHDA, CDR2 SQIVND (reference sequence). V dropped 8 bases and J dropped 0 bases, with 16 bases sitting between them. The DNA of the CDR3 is TGTGCCAGTGCCGGGACCGCCGTAGCAACTAATGAAAAACTGTTTTTT. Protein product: CASAGTAVATNEKLFF.

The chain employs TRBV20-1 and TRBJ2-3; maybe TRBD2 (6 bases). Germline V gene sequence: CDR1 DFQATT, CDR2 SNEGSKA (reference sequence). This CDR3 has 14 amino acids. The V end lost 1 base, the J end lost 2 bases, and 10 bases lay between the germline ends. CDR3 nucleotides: TGCAGTGCTAGAGGGGCGGGGTACACAGATACGCAGTATTTT. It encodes CSARGAGYTDTQYF.